Each of the 19 T cell receptor beta chains below was sequenced from the same sample in a study of blood T cell repertoires in COVID-19. Using immunoSEQ multiplex PCR, the repertoire was profiled, and TCRdb retains in-frame clones only, with some absent. The data show about 260,000 clones, 80% to 90% seen once. The sample was PBMCs or T cells enriched from blood (not recorded which). The source of these receptors is a woman under 30 who had recovered from COVID-19.

This chain links TRBV5-1 with TRBJ2-3, with 9 bases lining up with TRBD2. Trimming took 2 bases from V and 1 from J; bases not matched to a gene: 8. This CDR3 contains 17 residues. The germline CDR1 and CDR2 sequences are SGHRS and YFSETQ. This chain's CDR3 is CASSFESPSGGTDTQYF. The CDR3 DNA is TGCGCCAGCAGCTTCGAGTCCCCTAGCGGGGGCACAGATACGCAGTATTTT.

The chain has TRBV10-1 and TRBJ2-3; maybe TRBD2 (5 bases). Trimming took 3 bases from V and 3 from J, leaving 7 bases between them. This CDR3 is 13 amino acids long. Germline loops: CDR1 WNHNN, CDR2 SYGVQD (reference sequence). As DNA, the CDR3 is TGCGCCAGCAGTGATCGGGGAACAGATACGCAGTATTTT. Translation gives CASSDRGTDTQYF.

The chain has TRBV19 and TRBJ1-2, with TRBD1 matching 9 bases. Unmatched junction bases numbered 13, after V lost 6 bases and J lost 8 bases. The CDR3 is 15 residues long. Germline V gives CDR1 LNHDA, CDR2 SQIVND (reference sequence). DNA of the CDR3: TGTGCCAGTAGCAACCCGGGACAGGGAAGAAGGGGCTACACCTTC. Protein sequence: CASSNPGQGRRGYTF.

This clone was observed a handful of times. The genes are TRBV2 and TRBJ1-2; TRBD1 aligns across 7 bases. CDR3 length equals 13 residues. Germline V gene lookup returns CDR1 SNHLY and CDR2 FYNNEI. V dropped 7 bases and J dropped 4; count of bases not matched to a gene: 6. CDR3 in amino acids: CASTGQAIYGYTF. DNA of the CDR3: TGTGCCAGCACCGGACAGGCCATCTATGGCTACACCTTC.

Note on this clone: The limits of the CDR3 on the DNA are not certain, so only TCRdb's listed CDR3 is given. This chain connects TRBV7-3 to TRBJ1-2; the DNA was not used to check the table's D call, TRBD1. Germline CDR1 and CDR2: SGHTA and FQGTGA. Ends included, the CDR3 has 15 residues. The chain's CDR3 is CASSSSARANYGYTF.

This rearrangement joins TRBV19 to TRBJ2-1; tentative D call: TRBD2 (6 bases). Trimming stripped 4 bases from V and 0 bases from J, with 13 bases between. Germline CDR1 is LNHDA and CDR2 is SQIVND (reference sequence). The CDR3 has 16 amino acids. CDR3 sequence (DNA): TGTGCCAGTAGTAACCTAGCGTCTCGCTCCTACAATGAGCAGTTCTTC. Translated: CASSNLASRSYNEQFF.

The chain uses TRBV6-5 and TRBJ1-4; 7 bases agree with TRBD1. The CDR3 is made up of 12 amino acids. Germline CDR1 reads MNHEY; CDR2 reads SVGAGI. The V and J ends lost 10 bases and 8 bases, in that order; junction bases with no gene match: 7. The CDR3 region has the DNA TGTGCCACCAAACAGGGGAACGAAAAACTGTTTTTT. Translated: CATKQGNEKLFF.

This clone was observed a single time. This sequence joins TRBV5-4 and TRBJ1-1; 7 bases fit TRBD1. The CDR3 consists of 15 residues. The junction had 4 bases not matched to a gene; V was cut back by 1 base and J by 1 base. The germline gives CDR1 SGHNT, CDR2 YYREEE (reference sequence). CDR3 DNA sequence: TGTGCCAGCAGCTTGTGGGGGACAGCGAACACTGAAGCTTTCTTT. Residues: CASSLWGTANTEAFF.

The chain is built from TRBV5-1 and TRBJ1-1; 7 nucleotides align to TRBD1. Germline V gene sequence: CDR1 SGHRS, CDR2 YFSETQ. Trimming cost V 4 bases and J 3 bases; bases outside gene matches: 9. The CDR3 is made up of 15 amino acids. CDR3 nucleotides: TGCGCCAGCAGCACGGGGACAGCAGCTGACACTGAAGCTTTCTTT. Translated: CASSTGTAADTEAFF.

The V and J genes are TRBV5-1 and TRBJ2-7, with 9 nucleotides matching TRBD1. Germline CDR1 SGHRS, CDR2 YFSETQ. CDR3 length equals 14 residues. The V and J ends lost 4 bases and 4 bases, in that order; junction bases with no gene match: 6. The CDR3, as DNA: TGCGCCAGCAGCACGGCCGGGACAGGGTACGAGCAGTACTTC. Encoded protein: CASSTAGTGYEQYF.

The chain combines TRBV10-2 with TRBJ2-2; TRBD1 might be the D (5 bases). This CDR3 region has 15 residues. Per the germline V gene, CDR1 is WSHSY and CDR2 is SAAADI. The V gene lost 2 bases and the J gene lost 6 bases, with 13 bases spanning the gap. The chain's CDR3 is CASSEPLRAPGELFF. Here the CDR3 DNA reads TGCGCCAGCAGTGAGCCCCTCAGGGCCCCCGGGGAGCTGTTTTTT.

The V gene is TRBV4-1, the J gene TRBJ2-7, with D perhaps TRBD1 (6 bases). The germline V gene encodes CDR1 MGHRA and CDR2 YSYEKL. V lost 4 bases to trimming and J lost 2 bases, with 21 bases between them. The length of the CDR3 is 17 residues. The CDR3 DNA is TGCGCCAGCAGCCTGACCCCTATCCCCGACAGGACCTACGAGCAGTACTTC. Its protein product is CASSLTPIPDRTYEQYF.

This chain joins TRBV6-5 and TRBJ1-6, with D possibly being TRBD1 (6 bases). The CDR3 loop spans 15 amino acids. Trimming pared 6 bases from V and 7 bases from J, leaving 16 bases between. Germline-derived CDR1 and CDR2 are MNHEY and SVGAGI. DNA of the CDR3: TGTGCCAGCAGCCAAAACAGGGTATCGAATTCACCCCTCCACTTT. It codes for CASSQNRVSNSPLHF.

As DNA, the CDR3 is TGTGCCAGCAGTTGGCAGACGGGTGTAGGTGGCTACACCTTC. It encodes CASSWQTGVGGYTF. This sequence joins TRBV6-5 and TRBJ1-2; D gene unclear. Germline-derived CDR1 and CDR2 are MNHEY and SVGAGI. CDR3 length equals 14 residues. V was clipped by 4 bases and J by 7 bases, with 16 bases between them.

The CDR3 is CSASSVVGGGTDTQYF. CDR3 DNA sequence: TGCAGTGCTAGTTCGGTCGTTGGCGGGGGCACAGATACGCAGTATTTT. The chain combines TRBV20-1 with TRBJ2-3; D possibly corresponds to TRBD2 (6 bases). Germline V gene lookup returns CDR1 DFQATT and CDR2 SNEGSKA (reference sequence). Trimming left V 3 bases short and J 1 base short, with 17 bases between. The CDR3 is made up of 16 amino acids.

The CDR3 reads CATSRDSGRGNTIYF. As DNA, the CDR3 is TGTGCCACCAGCAGAGATTCTGGGCGTGGAAACACCATATATTTT. The rearrangement uses TRBV15 and TRBJ1-3; D unclear. Trimming cost V 0 bases and J 3 bases, with 9 bases left between them. This CDR3 has 15 residues. Germline V CDR1 and CDR2: LNHNV, YYDKDF (reference sequence).

The rearrangement joins TRBV7-2 to TRBJ1-4, with D maybe TRBD1 (5 bases). Trimming took 0 bases from V and 7 from J, leaving 9 bases between them. This CDR3 contains 14 residues. The germline V gene has CDR1 SGHTA and CDR2 FQGNSA. The CDR3 DNA reads TGTGCCAGCAGCTTAGCTCAGGGTGGTGAAAAACTGTTTTTT. The encoded protein is CASSLAQGGEKLFF.

The genes are TRBV7-8 and TRBJ1-4; tentatively, D is TRBD1 (5 bases). CDR3 length: 15 residues. Germline loops: CDR1 SGHVS, CDR2 FQNEAQ. V was pared by 5 bases and J by 0 bases, with 10 bases between. CDR3 sequence: CASSPGLTTNEKLFF. The CDR3, as DNA: TGTGCCAGCAGCCCAGGGCTTACAACTAATGAAAAACTGTTTTTT.

The chain joins TRBV12-3 or TRBV12-4 to TRBJ1-1; D unresolved. CDR3 length: 13 amino acids. Trimming left V 4 bases short and J 9 bases short, with 15 bases between. The CDR3 region has the DNA TGTGCCAGCAGTTCTCTCGGGTCATTCCAAGCTTTCTTT. Amino acids: CASSSLGSFQAFF.